These 16 T cell receptor beta chains came from one sample sequenced in a study of a mutant IDH1 vaccine in newly diagnosed glioma. Time point: week 35, safety follow-up. In the vaccine, a single dose held 300 ug of the mutant IDH1 20-mer peptide, along with topical imiquimod. Clones were sequenced by immunoSEQ multiplex PCR, and TCRdb holds only the in-frame ones, with some missing. Seen here are about 54,000 clones, 80% to 90% observed once, and the top ten hold roughly 1.5%. Their recognized antigens are unknown. The source was PBMCs, collected from a glioma patient whose treatment included an IDH1 peptide vaccine. These receptor sequences come from a man in his forties with glioma.

This chain connects TRBV2 to TRBJ2-7, with TRBD2 matching over 8 bases. Germline V CDR1 and CDR2: SNHLY, FYNNEI. The CDR3 covers 13 residues. V was pared by 8 bases and J by 0 bases, with 3 bases of the junction left unmatched. In DNA form, the CDR3 reads TGTGCCAGCTTCAGCGGGAGCTCCTACGAGCAGTACTTC. This sequence encodes CASFSGSSYEQYF.

This clone was picked up a small number of times. The chain uses TRBV7-8 and TRBJ2-2; 12 bases fit TRBD2. Germline CDR1 SGHVS, CDR2 FQNEAQ. The CDR3 totals 15 residues. J gave up 7 bases and V 5 bases, and 5 bases lay outside the gene matches. The CDR3 coding sequence is TGTGCCAGCAGCCACTCTAGCGGGAGGGTCGGGGAGCTGTTTTTT. Its protein product is CASSHSSGRVGELFF.

The chain is built from TRBV7-2 and TRBJ2-1, with 7 bases matching TRBD1. Per germline, CDR1 SGHTA and CDR2 FQGNSA. With 3 bases clipped from V and 7 bases from J, the junction kept 15 bases outside the gene matches. CDR3 length equals 17 residues. In DNA, the CDR3 is TGTGCCAGCAGCTTTAGGACAGGAGCGACCCCTAGAAATGAGCAGTTCTTC. Its protein is CASSFRTGATPRNEQFF.

The V and J genes are TRBV7-7 and TRBJ2-5; TRBD1 agrees at 8 bases. The V and J ends lost 3 bases and 1 base, in that order; junction bases with no gene match: 1. Germline V gene sequence: CDR1 SSHAT, CDR2 FNYEAQ (reference sequence). The length of the CDR3 is 14 residues. The CDR3 sequence: CASSLTGAQETQYF. CDR3 nucleotides: TGTGCCAGCAGCTTGACAGGGGCCCAAGAGACCCAGTACTTC. Filled out from reference TRBV7-7 and TRBJ2-5, the complete variable domain reads GAGVSQSPRYKVTKRGQDVTLRCDPISSHATLYWYQQALGQGPEFLTYFNYEAQPDKSGLPSDRFSAERPEGSISTLTIQRTEQRDSAMYRCASSLTGAQETQYFGPGTRLLVL.

J is TRBJ2-3 and V is TRBV13; TRBD2 is a possible D gene (5 bases). Germline V CDR1 and CDR2: PRHDT, FYEKMQ (reference sequence). The CDR3 has 15 amino acids. The V end was cut by 5 bases, the J end by 0 bases, with 12 bases between. CDR3 DNA sequence: TGTGCCAGCAGCGGGCGGACTCCTAGCACAGATACGCAGTATTTT. Its translation: CASSGRTPSTDTQYF.

The rearrangement joins TRBV5-1 to TRBJ1-2; D unresolved. This CDR3 has 14 amino acids. The V end lost 0 bases, the J end lost 3 bases, and 9 bases lay between the germline ends. The germline V gene has CDR1 SGHRS and CDR2 YFSETQ. The CDR3 loop is CASSLEGGDYGYTF. The DNA for the CDR3 is TGCGCCAGCAGCTTGGAAGGCGGAGACTATGGCTACACCTTC. Looking up the rest from reference TRBV5-1 and TRBJ1-2 gives the full variable domain: KAGVTQTPRYLIKTRGQQVTLSCSPISGHRSVSWYQQTPGQGLQFLFEYFSETQRNKGNFPGRFSGRQFSNSRSEMNVSTLELGDSALYLCASSLEGGDYGYTFGSGTRLTVV.

The gene calls are TRBV6-5 and TRBJ2-1; D is unresolved. V was shortened by 4 bases and J by 8 bases, with 9 bases between the two germline ends. This CDR3 spans 12 amino acids. Germline V gene sequence: CDR1 MNHEY, CDR2 SVGAGI. The CDR3 here is CASSSYLYEQFF. For the CDR3, the DNA is TGTGCCAGCAGTTCCTACCTTTATGAGCAGTTCTTC.

The CDR3 here is CASSLLSIGIPYNEQFF. Here the CDR3 DNA reads TGTGCCAGCAGCTTATTAAGTATTGGGATTCCCTACAATGAGCAGTTCTTC. The chain joins TRBV7-9 to TRBJ2-1; D unclear. Trimming removed 2 bases from V and 2 bases from J, with 16 bases in between. CDR1 is SEHNR and CDR2 is FQNEAQ in the germline V gene (reference sequence). The CDR3 covers 17 residues.

V gene TRBV11-1 combines with J gene TRBJ2-6; no definite D call. The CDR3 length is 16 residues. CDR1 is SGHAT, CDR2 FQDESV, per germline (reference sequence). Trimming removed 6 bases from V and 2 bases from J, with 14 bases in between. The CDR3 loop reads CASSPTALAGANVLTF. DNA of the CDR3: TGTGCCAGCAGTCCTACAGCCTTGGCTGGGGCCAACGTCCTGACTTTC.

The chain carries TRBV20-1 and TRBJ2-1, with a weak D call TRBD1 (7 bases). V was shortened by 6 bases and J by 9 bases, with 12 bases between the two germline ends. This CDR3 contains 11 residues. In germline, CDR1 is DFQATT, CDR2 SNEGSKA (reference sequence). The CDR3 spells CSAQQGGEQFF. CDR3 nucleotide sequence: TGCAGTGCCCAGCAGGGGGGTGAGCAGTTCTTC.

This chain links TRBV5-1 with TRBJ2-3, with 10 nucleotides matching TRBD2. Looked up from germline, CDR1 is SGHRS and CDR2 is YFSETQ. V was clipped by 7 bases and J by 4 bases; unmatched bases: 9. The CDR3 spans 15 residues. The CDR3 DNA is TGCGCCAGCGACAACGGGCTAGCGGGAGCAGATACGCAGTATTTT. Translated: CASDNGLAGADTQYF.

The CDR3 DNA is TGCAGCGTTGTTGGACTAGCGGGGAAAAACATTCAGTACTTC. Encoded protein: CSVVGLAGKNIQYF. V is TRBV29-1 and J is TRBJ2-4; 12 positions agree with TRBD2. Germline values: CDR1 SQVTM, CDR2 ANQGSEA. This CDR3 has 14 amino acids. With 4 bases clipped from V and 4 bases from J, the junction kept 2 bases outside the gene matches.

The chain carries TRBV29-1 and TRBJ1-4; TRBD1 matches 7 bases. CDR1 SQVTM and CDR2 ANQGSEA come from the germline V gene. With 6 bases clipped from V and 3 bases from J, the junction kept 4 bases outside the gene matches. The CDR3 is made up of 13 amino acids. The DNA of the CDR3 is TGCAGCGTGGGGACAGCCTCTAATGAAAAACTGTTTTTT. Protein product: CSVGTASNEKLFF.

The J gene is TRBJ2-7, the V gene TRBV15, with D possibly matching TRBD2 (6 bases). The CDR3 extends over 13 amino acids. V dropped 2 bases and J dropped 4 bases, with 9 bases sitting between them. Germline CDR1 is LNHNV and CDR2 is YYDKDF (reference sequence). In DNA form, the CDR3 reads TGTGCCACCAGCAGACAGGGAGGATACGAGCAGTACTTC. It specifies CATSRQGGYEQYF.

This clone was seen a single time. This sequence joins TRBV6-4 and TRBJ2-3, with no clear D. The CDR3 spans 12 residues. Germline CDR1 is MRHNA and CDR2 is SNTAGT. The V end was cut by 1 base, the J end by 4 bases, with 3 bases between. CDR3 loop: CASSDLSDTQYF. CDR3 in DNA: TGTGCCAGCAGTGACTTGTCAGATACGCAGTATTTT.

CDR3 in amino acids: CASSFRGGNNQPQHF. CDR3 coding DNA: TGTGCCAGCAGCTTTCGAGGGGGTAACAATCAGCCCCAGCATTTT. V is TRBV7-2 and J is TRBJ1-5, with D tentatively TRBD1 (6 bases). Germline V lookup: CDR1 SGHTA, CDR2 FQGNSA. The CDR3 contains 15 residues. V gave up 3 bases and J gave up 3 bases, with 12 bases separating them.